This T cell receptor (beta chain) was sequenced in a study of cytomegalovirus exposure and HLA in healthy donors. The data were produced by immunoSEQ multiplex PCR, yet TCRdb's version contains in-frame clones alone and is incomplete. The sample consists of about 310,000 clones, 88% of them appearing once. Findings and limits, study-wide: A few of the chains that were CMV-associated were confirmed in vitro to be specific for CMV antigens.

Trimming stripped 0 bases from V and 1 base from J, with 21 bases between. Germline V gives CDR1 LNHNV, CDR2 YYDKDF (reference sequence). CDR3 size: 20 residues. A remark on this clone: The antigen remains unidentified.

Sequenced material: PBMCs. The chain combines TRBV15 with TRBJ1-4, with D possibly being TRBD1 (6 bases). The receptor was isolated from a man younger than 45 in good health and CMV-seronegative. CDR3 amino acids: CATSRDRGVGRGLTNEKLFF. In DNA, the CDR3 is TGTGCCACCAGCAGAGACAGGGGAGTTGGTCGAGGTTTAACTAATGAAAAACTGTTTTTT.